There are a few counts of the clone carrying this T cell receptor (beta chain). Its antigen is not identified. TCRdb ran MiXCR on the reads and lists one entry per CDR3 protein. The sample includes approximately 550,000 distinct CDR3 sequences, approximately 17% of them seen just once. The sample is drawn from a study of T cell repertoires in cytomegalovirus infection. Findings and limits, study-wide: What dominated the ex vivo response were HLA-C-restricted CMV-specific TCR beta clonotypes.

Source material: CD8+ T cells from PBMCs. The receptor's source is a human donor in good health (CMV status not recorded). Some clones in this sample may be carry-over from other donors' samples.

CDR3 nucleotides: TGTGCCAGCACTTACGAAGGGGGTTCCTACGAGCAGTACTTC. It encodes CASTYEGGSYEQYF. The chain is built from TRBV28 and TRBJ2-7; a possible D gene is TRBD1 (6 bases). Germline values: CDR1 MDHEN, CDR2 SYDVKM. The CDR3 runs to 14 residues. The germline V and J ends were trimmed by 7 bases and 1 base, with 14 bases remaining between them.